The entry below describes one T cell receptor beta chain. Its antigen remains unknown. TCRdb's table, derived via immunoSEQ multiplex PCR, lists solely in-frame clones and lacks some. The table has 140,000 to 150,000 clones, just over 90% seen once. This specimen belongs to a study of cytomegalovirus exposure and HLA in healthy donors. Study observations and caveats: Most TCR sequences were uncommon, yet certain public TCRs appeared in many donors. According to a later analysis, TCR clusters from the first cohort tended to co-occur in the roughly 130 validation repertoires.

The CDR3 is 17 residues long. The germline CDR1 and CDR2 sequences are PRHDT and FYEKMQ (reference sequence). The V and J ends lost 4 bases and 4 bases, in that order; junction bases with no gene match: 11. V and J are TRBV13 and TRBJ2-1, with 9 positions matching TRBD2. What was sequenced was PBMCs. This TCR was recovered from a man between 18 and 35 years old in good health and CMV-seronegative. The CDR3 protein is CASSSSVRLAEYNEQFF. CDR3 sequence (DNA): TGTGCCAGCAGCTCCTCTGTACGACTAGCGGAATACAATGAGCAGTTCTTC.